This T cell receptor beta chain came from a study of cytomegalovirus exposure and HLA in healthy donors. The wider study: Most donors, less than 85% of over 350 genotyped, fell in the Caucasian-associated ancestry cluster.

This CDR3 contains 16 residues. The V gene's germline CDR1 is KGHSH and CDR2 LQKENI. J was trimmed by 2 bases and V by 2 bases; bases with no gene match: 6. The PCR employed 60 Vbeta primers together with 13 Jbeta primers. Only in-frame clones appear in the TCRdb table, and some are missing; sequencing was by immunoSEQ multiplex PCR. The sample lists approximately 79,000 clones, around 79% occurring once. This clone was found a few times. No antigen is known for it. Study findings and constraints: Near-uniform donor sequencing depth was presumed by presence/absence analyses. In a later analysis, a genetic analysis reported fewer productive-TCR N-insertions in an Asian-associated ancestry cluster than the cohort average.

This sequence originates from a man aged 35 to 55 in good health and CMV-seronegative. The sample was PBMCs. This chain uses TRBV18 with TRBJ1-3, with 7 bases aligning to TRBD1. CDR3 coding DNA: TGTGCCAGCTCACCAAATCACGGACAGGCTGGAAACACCATATATTTT. Protein sequence: CASSPNHGQAGNTIYF.